The sequence of this T cell receptor (beta chain) was determined in a study of chronic HIV infection and antiretroviral therapy. MiXCR, run by TCRdb on the 5' RACE reads, gives a single entry per CDR3 protein. This sample carries some 37,000 distinct CDR3 sequences, 7% to 10% of them seen once, and the ten largest clones take 2.9%. The trim removed 4 bases at V and 10 bases at J, leaving 5 bases unmatched. Germline V gene data show CDR1 as SGHTA and CDR2 as FQGTGA. The CDR3 totals 15 residues. The chain is built from TRBV7-3 and TRBJ2-1, with 15 bases identical to TRBD2. What was sequenced was peripheral blood. This receptor was taken from an adult who had HIV and had not received antiretroviral therapy, or was an uninfected healthy control (not recorded which). The CDR3 DNA reads TGTGCCAGCAGCTCCGCGGGACTAGCGGGAGGAGAGCAGTTCTTC. The encoded protein is CASSSAGLAGGEQFF.